The 31 T cell receptor beta chains listed next were all sequenced from one sample in a study. MiXCR was run by TCRdb on the 5' RACE reads, yielding one entry per CDR3 protein. In the table there are approximately 47,000 distinct CDR3 sequences, about 28% of which are singletons. Sequencing was done on a sample of naive CD4+ T cells sorted from blood. Subset denoted: naive CD4+ T cells, CD4+CD45RA+CD25-. The receptors derive from a female donor with breast cancer.

V gene TRBV4-1 combines with J gene TRBJ2-2, with D maybe TRBD1 (5 bases). V was trimmed by 6 bases and J by 0 bases, leaving 11 bases between them. The CDR3 spans 15 residues. Per the germline V gene, CDR1 is MGHRA and CDR2 is YSYEKL. For the CDR3, the DNA is TGCGCCAGCAGTTCCAGGGCCTCGAACACCGGGGAGCTGTTTTTT. As protein: CASSSRASNTGELFF.

The sample holds a few counts of this clonotype. The chain recombines TRBV12-3 or TRBV12-4 with TRBJ1-3; D perhaps matches TRBD1 (5 bases). V lost 5 bases and J 4 bases, leaving 15 bases between the germline ends. The CDR3 extends over 15 amino acids. CDR3 sequence (DNA): TGTGCCAGCAGTCCGACCAGGGAGCTCGGAAACACCATATATTTT. Amino acids: CASSPTRELGNTIYF.

CDR3 sequence: CASSLSGITGELFF. The CDR3 DNA follows: TGTGCCAGCAGCTTATCAGGGATCACCGGGGAGCTGTTTTTT. J is TRBJ2-2 and V is TRBV7-2; maybe TRBD1 (5 bases). Germline V gives CDR1 SGHTA, CDR2 FQGNSA. This CDR3 has 14 amino acids. The V end was cut by 2 bases, the J end by 4 bases, with 8 bases between.

The sample holds a few counts of this clonotype. V is TRBV7-2 and J is TRBJ2-7; 10 positions agree with TRBD2. The V gene's germline CDR1 is SGHTA and CDR2 FQGNSA. This CDR3 spans 16 amino acids. J lost 2 bases, V lost 2 bases, and 6 bases had no gene match. DNA for the CDR3: TGTGCCAGCAGCTTATCTAGCGGGAGAGTCCCCTACGAGCAGTACTTC. It is translated as CASSLSSGRVPYEQYF.

The chain has TRBV27 and TRBJ2-3, with a possible D match to TRBD1 (5 bases). CDR1 and CDR2 from the germline V gene are MNHEY and SMNVEV (reference sequence). The CDR3 covers 16 residues. The germline V and J ends were trimmed by 5 bases and 0 bases, with 15 bases remaining between them. CDR3 region: CASSPGWRRSTDTQYF. In DNA, the CDR3 is TGTGCCAGCAGTCCAGGGTGGAGAAGAAGCACAGATACGCAGTATTTT.

There are a few counts of this clonotype. V gene TRBV5-1 combines with J gene TRBJ1-5; no clear D gene. Trimming stripped 4 bases from V and 7 bases from J, with 12 bases between. The germline V gene has CDR1 SGHRS and CDR2 YFSETQ. CDR3 size: 13 residues. CDR3 sequence (DNA): TGCGCCAGCAGCGACGGACCGGGGCAGCCCCAGCATTTT. Residues: CASSDGPGQPQHF.

CDR3 coding DNA: TGCGCCAGCAGCCAGAATGGGGTTAGCGGTTGGCAGTTCTTC. It specifies CASSQNGVSGWQFF. The chain uses TRBV4-3 and TRBJ2-1, with D possibly being TRBD2 (6 bases). V lost 3 bases, J lost 12 bases, and 18 bases lay in between. Germline values: CDR1 LGHNA, CDR2 YSLEER. The CDR3 runs 14 residues.

The chain has TRBV4-2 and TRBJ2-1, with 7 bases matching TRBD1. The CDR3 spans 16 residues. The V gene's germline CDR1 is LGHNA and CDR2 YNFKEQ. Unmatched junction bases numbered 2, after V lost 0 bases and J lost 0 bases. The CDR3, as DNA: TGTGCCAGCAGCCAAGAAGACAGGGCCTCCTACAATGAGCAGTTCTTC. Translated, it gives CASSQEDRASYNEQFF.

The rearrangement joins TRBV7-3 to TRBJ2-7; the D gene is possibly TRBD2 (6 bases). Germline V gene data show CDR1 as SGHTA and CDR2 as FQGTGA. V dropped 5 bases and J dropped 6 bases, with 17 bases sitting between them. The CDR3 sequence is 14 residues long. The CDR3 DNA reads as TGTGCCAGCAGCCCCGCCGGGGGTCCGGTCGAGCAGTACTTC. Protein: CASSPAGGPVEQYF. Looking up the rest from reference TRBV7-3 and TRBJ2-7 gives the full variable domain: GAGVSQTPSNKVTEKGKYVELRCDPISGHTALYWYRQSLGQGPEFLIYFQGTGAADDSGLPNDRFFAVRPEGSVSTLKIQRTERGDSAVYLCASSPAGGPVEQYFGPGTRLTVT.

As regards this clonotype: A read error may account for a junction end that differs from germline. V usage is TRBV5-1 and J usage is TRBJ2-3, with D unclear. This CDR3 has 15 residues. The germline V gene has CDR1 SGHRS and CDR2 YFSETQ. CDR3: CASSSNSASTDTQYF. DNA for the CDR3: TGCGCCAGTAGCTCGAACTCTGCTAGCACAGATACGCAGTATTTT.

The genes are TRBV5-1 and TRBJ2-7, with D possibly TRBD2 on 6 matching bases. The CDR3 has 14 amino acids. The V end lost 0 bases, the J end lost 2 bases, and 9 bases lay between the germline ends. Germline lookup yields CDR1 SGHRS and CDR2 YFSETQ. The CDR3 nucleotides are TGCGCCAGCAGCTTGGTAGGGGAGGCCTACGAGCAGTACTTC. As protein: CASSLVGEAYEQYF.

This chain connects TRBV20-1 to TRBJ1-1; TRBD1 is a possible D gene (5 bases). V was cut by 2 bases and J by 11 bases, with 18 bases left in between. The germline V gene has CDR1 DFQATT and CDR2 SNEGSKA (reference sequence). This CDR3 has 13 amino acids. The CDR3 region is CSARIQGEERAFF. The CDR3 nucleotides read TGCAGTGCTAGAATACAAGGGGAGGAACGGGCTTTCTTT.

The chain uses TRBV7-3 and TRBJ2-6; D ambiguous. V shed 3 bases and J shed 0 bases, with 3 bases lying between them. The CDR3 length is 14 residues. Germline V gives CDR1 SGHTA, CDR2 FQGTGA. CDR3 bases: TGTGCCAGCAGCTTGGACTCTGGGGCCAACGTCCTGACTTTC. Translated: CASSLDSGANVLTF.

This clonotype was seen many times. The rearrangement links TRBV20-1 to TRBJ2-1, with 8 positions matching TRBD2. This CDR3 has 14 residues. Germline CDR1 is DFQATT and CDR2 is SNEGSKA (reference sequence). V gave up 2 bases and J gave up 4 bases; unmatched junction bases: 4. CDR3 loop: CSARSGGNYNEQFF. The CDR3 DNA reads as TGCAGTGCTAGAAGCGGGGGAAATTACAATGAGCAGTTCTTC.

This clonotype was counted a few times. The chain joins TRBV7-2 to TRBJ2-3, with D hard to call. The CDR3 is 15 residues long. In germline, CDR1 is SGHTA, CDR2 FQGNSA. The V end lost 2 bases, the J end lost 3 bases, and 12 bases lay between the germline ends. Here the CDR3 reads CASSLLSGPTDTQYF. The DNA of the CDR3 is TGTGCCAGCAGCTTACTGTCTGGGCCGACAGATACGCAGTATTTT.

The V call is TRBV6-1, the J call TRBJ2-2; no reliable D call. CDR1 is MNHNS, CDR2 SASEGT, per germline. The V end lost 2 bases, the J end lost 0 bases, and 10 bases lay between the germline ends. The CDR3 is made up of 16 amino acids. CDR3 coding DNA: TGTGCCAGCAGTGAACTGGTGACGGCGAACACCGGGGAGCTGTTTTTT. Its translation is CASSELVTANTGELFF.

This clonotype was detected only a few times. The chain carries TRBV6-1 and TRBJ1-3; D unclear. The germline gives CDR1 MNHNS, CDR2 SASEGT. Trimming stripped 3 bases from V and 4 bases from J, with 4 bases between. The CDR3 loop spans 12 amino acids. Here the CDR3 reads CASSDQGNTIYF. The CDR3 region has the DNA TGTGCCAGCAGTGACCAGGGAAACACCATATATTTT.

A few counts support this clonotype. The J gene is TRBJ1-1, the V gene TRBV28; unclear D gene. Deletions cut 3 bases from V and 8 bases from J, with 16 bases between. CDR1 is MDHEN and CDR2 is SYDVKM in the germline V gene. The CDR3 extends over 14 amino acids. The CDR3: CASSFTGLRVEAFF. The CDR3, as DNA: TGTGCCAGCAGTTTTACCGGATTACGGGTCGAAGCTTTCTTT.

The CDR3: CSAKTSGGASGTQYF. For the CDR3, the DNA is TGCAGTGCGAAAACTAGCGGGGGGGCCTCGGGTACGCAGTATTTT. The rearrangement joins TRBV20-1 to TRBJ2-3, with 13 bases that match TRBD2. There are 15 residues in the CDR3. Germline lookup yields CDR1 DFQATT and CDR2 SNEGSKA (reference sequence). The ends lost 6 bases at V and 8 bases at J; junction bases unmatched: 11.

This clonotype was recorded a few times. At one end, the junction sequence differs from germline, possibly due to a read error. J is TRBJ1-5 and V is TRBV28; no clear D gene. From germline, CDR1 is MDHEN and CDR2 SYDVKM. This CDR3 region has 13 residues. The DNA of the CDR3 is TGTGCCAGCACTACCTATAGCAATCAGTCCCAGCATTTT. This encodes CASTTYSNQSQHF.

The gene calls are TRBV5-6 and TRBJ1-2; 7 positions agree with TRBD1. Unmatched junction bases numbered 14, after V lost 4 bases and J lost 2 bases. In germline, CDR1 is SGHDT, CDR2 YYEEEE. The CDR3 has 17 residues. The CDR3 bases are TGTGCCAGCAGCAGAGGAGGTCTTTCAGGGGGGAACTATGGCTACACCTTC. Translating gives CASSRGGLSGGNYGYTF.

This chain joins TRBV28 and TRBJ2-1, with 9 bases aligning to TRBD1. This CDR3 is built from 14 residues. The V gene end was trimmed by 3 bases and the J gene end by 9 bases; junction bases not matched to a gene: 6. CDR1 and CDR2 from the germline V gene are MDHEN and SYDVKM. CDR3 in DNA: TGTGCCAGCAGTTTGTACAGGGGGCATGGTGAGCAGTTCTTC. Encoded protein: CASSLYRGHGEQFF.

The chain has TRBV6-2 or TRBV6-3 and TRBJ2-1; 7 nucleotides align to TRBD1. Per the germline V gene, CDR1 is MNHEY and CDR2 is SVGEGT. J was trimmed by 3 bases and V by 5 bases; bases with no gene match: 4. The CDR3 totals 14 residues. CDR3 amino acids: CASSDRDYYNEQFF. For the CDR3, the DNA is TGTGCCAGCAGTGACAGGGATTACTACAATGAGCAGTTCTTC.

This clonotype was picked up a small number of times. The chain couples TRBV10-3 to TRBJ2-2, with D perhaps assigned TRBD1 or TRBD2 (5 bases each). This CDR3 is 18 amino acids long. The V and J ends lost 2 bases and 3 bases respectively, with 19 bases between them. CDR1 ENHRY and CDR2 SYGVKD come from the germline V gene. The CDR3 DNA follows: TGTGCCATCAGTGAGAAAATAGGGACCGAGAGGTACACCGGGGAGCTGTTTTTT. Translating gives CAISEKIGTERYTGELFF.

The chain has TRBV20-1 and TRBJ2-7, with D tentatively TRBD1 (5 bases). This CDR3 contains 14 residues. Trimming removed 6 bases at V and 2 bases at J, with 17 bases between. CDR1 is DFQATT, CDR2 SNEGSKA, per germline (reference sequence). CDR3: CSATPDSSPYEQYF. For the CDR3, the DNA is TGCAGTGCCACACCCGACAGTTCGCCCTACGAGCAGTACTTC.

The CDR3 loop is CASSLALAGGDYEQYF. The CDR3 DNA is TGCGCCAGCAGCTTGGCACTAGCGGGAGGGGACTACGAGCAGTACTTC. The rearrangement links TRBV5-1 to TRBJ2-7; 13 bases map to TRBD2. From germline, CDR1 is SGHRS and CDR2 YFSETQ. V was clipped by 0 bases and J by 3 bases; unmatched bases: 3. The CDR3 totals 16 residues.

In its sample, this clonotype was seen a few times. The chain joins TRBV20-1 to TRBJ2-3; 14 bases are a match to TRBD2. Germline CDR1 is DFQATT and CDR2 is SNEGSKA (reference sequence). Trimming cost V 4 bases and J 2 bases; bases outside gene matches: 2. This CDR3 contains 15 residues. CDR3: CSAKTSGRATDTQYF. The CDR3 DNA sequence: TGCAGTGCTAAGACTAGCGGGAGGGCCACAGATACGCAGTATTTT.

This sequence joins TRBV29-1 and TRBJ2-7; TRBD2 matches at 9 bases. Germline CDR1 and CDR2: SQVTM and ANQGSEA. V gave up 4 bases and J gave up 8 bases; unmatched junction bases: 6. The CDR3 totals 12 residues. The DNA of the CDR3 is TGCAGCGTTGTGGAGACTAGCGGAAAGCAGTACTTC. Its protein product is CSVVETSGKQYF.

The chain employs TRBV7-3 and TRBJ1-5; 12 bases are a match to TRBD1. This CDR3 has 15 residues. Germline V gives CDR1 SGHTA, CDR2 FQGTGA. Losses at the gene ends were 4 bases for V and 6 bases for J; bases not matched to a gene: 4. CDR3 nucleotides: TGTGCCAGCAGCTCGGGACAGGGGGCTAGTCAGCCCCAGCATTTT. Its protein product is CASSSGQGASQPQHF.

The chain combines TRBV30 with TRBJ2-3; D may be TRBD2 (5 bases). The germline V gene encodes CDR1 GTSNPN and CDR2 SVGIG (reference sequence). This CDR3 spans 13 amino acids. Trimming took 2 bases from V and 5 from J, leaving 11 bases between them. The CDR3 loop reads CAWSSNRGDTQYF. As DNA, the CDR3 is TGTGCCTGGAGTTCAAACCGGGGAGATACGCAGTATTTT. The whole variable domain, filled in from reference TRBV30 and TRBJ2-3, reads SQTIHQWPATLVQPVGSPLSLECTVEGTSNPNLYWYRQAAGRGLQLLFYSVGIGQISSEVPQNLSASRPQDRQFILSSKKLLLSDSGFYLCAWSSNRGDTQYFGPGTRLTVL.

The table lists this clonotype with a few counts. The J gene is TRBJ1-1, the V gene TRBV5-1; unclear D gene. This CDR3 spans 15 amino acids. Germline V gene data show CDR1 as SGHRS and CDR2 as YFSETQ. V shed 4 bases and J shed 4 bases, with 17 bases lying between them. The CDR3 DNA is TGCGCCAGCAGCCCGGCTACGGCCCGAGCCACTGAAGCTTTCTTT. Residues: CASSPATARATEAFF.